Following are 10 T cell receptor beta chains from one sample sequenced in a study of blood T cells in healthy people across ages. Alongside a J-beta primer mix, a sample-barcoded 5' primer served in a second PCR lasting about 6 to 12 cycles. TCRdb re-called the 5' RACE reads through MiXCR, storing one row per CDR3 protein. This table holds about a million distinct CDR3 sequences, about 48% found once. The sequencing sample was made of blood. The receptors come from a man aged 30 to 39 in good health.

The genes are TRBV6-5 and TRBJ1-2, with D tentatively TRBD1 (6 bases). CDR1 is MNHEY and CDR2 is SVGAGI in the germline V gene. The CDR3 runs 13 residues. The V end lost 6 bases, the J end lost 7 bases, and 15 bases lay between the germline ends. The CDR3 loop is CASRATGRGGYTF. The CDR3 DNA sequence: TGTGCCAGCAGGGCTACAGGGAGGGGTGGCTACACCTTC.

V and J are TRBV6-4 and TRBJ1-2, with D uncertain. CDR3 length: 11 residues. Germline-derived CDR1 and CDR2 are MRHNA and SNTAGT. The V and J ends lost 1 base and 3 bases respectively, with 0 bases between them. The CDR3 DNA sequence: TGTGCCAGCAGTGACTACTATGGCTACACCTTC. Amino acids: CASSDYYGYTF.

The gene calls are TRBV10-3 and TRBJ2-6; no clear D. The CDR3 contains 15 residues. Per germline, CDR1 ENHRY and CDR2 SYGVKD. Trimming removed 2 bases from V and 0 bases from J, with 5 bases in between. This CDR3 is CAISEESSGANVLTF. The CDR3 DNA reads TGTGCCATCAGTGAGGAATCCTCTGGGGCCAACGTCCTGACTTTC.

In regard to this clonotype: This may arise from a read error, as a much more abundant clone is one base away. V is TRBV29-1 and J is TRBJ2-3; D uncertain. This CDR3 spans 16 amino acids. Germline CDR1 SQVTM, CDR2 ANQGSEA. Trimming cost V 6 bases and J 4 bases, with 23 bases left between them. The CDR3 nucleotides read TGCAGCGTCCACCCCTCGAGTGGTGGCAACGCAGATACGCAGTATTTT. Translation gives CSVHPSSGGNADTQYF.

The chain combines TRBV5-5 with TRBJ1-1; TRBD1 matches at 9 bases. V shed 3 bases and J 1 base; nucleotides not matched to a gene: 4. The CDR3 has 15 amino acids. Germline lookup yields CDR1 SGHKS and CDR2 YYEKEE (reference sequence). CDR3 coding DNA: TGTGCCAGCAGCTGGACAGGGGAGGGGAACACTGAAGCTTTCTTT. As protein: CASSWTGEGNTEAFF.

The V call is TRBV4-2, the J call TRBJ1-2; 7 bases agree with TRBD1. The germline V gene encodes CDR1 LGHNA and CDR2 YNFKEQ. V gave up 3 bases and J gave up 7 bases; unmatched junction bases: 14. The CDR3 has 16 amino acids. The DNA of the CDR3 is TGTGCCAGCAGCCATAGCACCACGGGACAGAACATTGGCTACACCTTC. This gives the protein CASSHSTTGQNIGYTF.

This clonotype appeared a few times. The genes are TRBV6-5 and TRBJ1-6; TRBD1 is a possible D gene (6 bases). V was pared by 5 bases and J by 3 bases, with 14 bases between. This CDR3 has 16 residues. The germline V gene has CDR1 MNHEY and CDR2 SVGAGI. The CDR3 DNA is TGTGCCAGCAGTAGGACGGACAGAAACTATAATTCACCCCTCCACTTT. It yields the protein CASSRTDRNYNSPLHF.

There are a few counts of this clonotype. The chain has TRBV6-1 and TRBJ2-7, with TRBD2 as a possible D gene (6 bases). Per the germline V gene, CDR1 is MNHNS and CDR2 is SASEGT. The germline V and J ends were trimmed by 6 bases and 4 bases, with 13 bases remaining between them. CDR3 length: 13 amino acids. CDR3 amino acids: CASSEGRKYEQYF. CDR3 bases: TGTGCCAGCAGCGAGGGGAGGAAGTACGAGCAGTACTTC.

V and J are TRBV7-9 and TRBJ1-1; D is possibly TRBD1 (6 bases). There are 16 residues in the CDR3. V was pared by 5 bases and J by 3 bases, with 19 bases between. In germline, CDR1 is SEHNR, CDR2 FQNEAQ (reference sequence). The CDR3 coding sequence is TGTGCCAGCAGCAAAGGGGGGGGAGCTCGGTACACTGAAGCTTTCTTT. Translation: CASSKGGGARYTEAFF. Supplemented by reference TRBV7-9 and TRBJ1-1, the full variable domain reads DTGVSQNPRHKITKRGQNVTFRCDPISEHNRLYWYRQTLGQGPEFLTYFQNEAQLEKSRLLSDRFSAERPKGSFSTLEIQRTEQGDSAMYLCASSKGGGARYTEAFFGQGTRLTVV.

This clonotype was picked up a small number of times. The chain combines TRBV27 with TRBJ1-4, with unresolved D. There are 14 residues in the CDR3. V gave up 4 bases and J gave up 0 bases, with 6 bases separating them. The V gene's germline CDR1 is MNHEY and CDR2 SMNVEV (reference sequence). The CDR3 protein is CASSSLATNEKLFF. CDR3 DNA sequence: TGTGCCAGCAGTTCCCTCGCAACTAATGAAAAACTGTTTTTT. Full variable domain (rest looked up from reference TRBV27 and TRBJ1-4): EAQVTQNPRYLITVTGKKLTVTCSQNMNHEYMSWYRQDPGLGLRQIYYSMNVEVTDKGDVPEGYKVSRKEKRNFPLILESPSPNQTSLYFCASSSLATNEKLFFGSGTQLSVL.